The T cell receptor (beta chain) under discussion was sequenced for a study of neoadjuvant anti-PD-1 for oral cavity cancer. Study-level background: Most patients had three to four biweekly doses of 3 mg/kg nivolumab before resection. Patients without progression got a fourth dose around day 43.

Noted time point: after neoadjuvant nivolumab, at surgical resection. Analysis of PBMCs was direct, with no culture step. Only a few counts were recorded for this clone. The target antigen is unknown. Profiling relied on immunoSEQ multiplex PCR, and the TCRdb table lists in-frame clones only, not all of them. The sample consists of approximately 43,000 clones, about three quarters of them appearing once. Whole-study findings and limits: Treg/Th17 ratio rose with pretreatment blood and fell with post-treatment tumor TCRbeta clonality.

The sequencing here drew on PBMCs, taken after nivolumab (anti-PD-1) treatment. This receptor was obtained from a person between 40 and 80 years old with oral cavity squamous cell carcinoma.

The CDR3 reads CASRLTGGGYTF. The CDR3 DNA is TGTGCCAGCAGACTCACAGGGGGCGGCTACACCTTC. The J gene is TRBJ1-2, the V gene TRBV6-5; 9 positions agree with TRBD1. Germline V lookup: CDR1 MNHEY, CDR2 SVGAGI. The CDR3 length is 12 residues. Trimming took 6 bases from V and 8 from J; bases not matched to a gene: 4.